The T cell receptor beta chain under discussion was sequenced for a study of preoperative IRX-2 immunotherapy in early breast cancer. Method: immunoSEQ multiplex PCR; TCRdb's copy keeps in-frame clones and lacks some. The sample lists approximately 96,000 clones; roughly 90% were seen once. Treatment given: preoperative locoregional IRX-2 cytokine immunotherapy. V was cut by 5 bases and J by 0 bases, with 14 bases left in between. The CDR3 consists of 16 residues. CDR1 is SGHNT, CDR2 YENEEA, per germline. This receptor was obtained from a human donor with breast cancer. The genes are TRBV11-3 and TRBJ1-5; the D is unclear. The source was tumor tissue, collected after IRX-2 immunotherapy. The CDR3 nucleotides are TGTGCCAGCAGCCCCGAGCAGACTTATAGCAATCAGCCCCAGCATTTT. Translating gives CASSPEQTYSNQPQHF.